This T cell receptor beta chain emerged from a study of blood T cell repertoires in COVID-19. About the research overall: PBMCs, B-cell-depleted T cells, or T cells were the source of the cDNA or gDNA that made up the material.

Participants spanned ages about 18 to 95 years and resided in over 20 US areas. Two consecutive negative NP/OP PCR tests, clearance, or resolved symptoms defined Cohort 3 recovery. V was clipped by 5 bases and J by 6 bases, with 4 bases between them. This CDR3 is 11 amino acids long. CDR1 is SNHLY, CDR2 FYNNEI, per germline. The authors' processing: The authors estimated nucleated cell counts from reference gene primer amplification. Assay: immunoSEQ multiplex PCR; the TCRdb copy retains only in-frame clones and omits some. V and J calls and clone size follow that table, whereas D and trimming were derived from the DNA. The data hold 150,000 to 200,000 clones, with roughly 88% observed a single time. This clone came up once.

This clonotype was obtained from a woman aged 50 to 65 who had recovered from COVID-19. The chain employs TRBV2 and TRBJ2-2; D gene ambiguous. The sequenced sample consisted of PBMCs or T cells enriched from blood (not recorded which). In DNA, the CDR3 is TGTGCCAGCAGTCGAGCCGGGGAGCTGTTTTTT. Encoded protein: CASSRAGELFF.